Listed below are T cell receptor beta chains from one sample, sequenced in a study of T cells in Graves' hyperthyroidism and ophthalmopathy. TCRdb re-called the multiplex PCR reads with MiXCR, one entry per CDR3 protein. The sample carries approximately 360,000 distinct CDR3 sequences, approximately 25% recorded once. The sample taken for sequencing was blood. These TCRs come from a man aged 50 or older with Graves' hyperthyroidism. The CDR3 runs from the conserved cysteine through the conserved F or W. A D gene is named only where the DNA matches it firmly. The size field is filled for only some rows; it gives once, few, many or a size class.

>.|TRBJ2-1|TRBD2|TRBV10-3
CAVASGRADNEQFF
TGTGCCGTTGCTAGCGGGAGGGCCGACAATGAGCAGTTCTTC
>many|TRBJ2-3|.|TRBV27
CASSLTRPSGGDTQYF
TGTGCCAGCAGTTTGACGCGCCCGTCGGGCGGAGATACGCAGTATTTT
>.|TRBJ1-5|TRBD1|TRBV19
CATRGQGWAQPQHF
TGTGCCACCAGAGGACAGGGATGGGCGCAGCCCCAGCATTTT
>many|TRBJ2-1|.|TRBV3-1
CASQSNNEQFF
TGTGCCAGCCAGAGTAACAATGAGCAGTTCTTC
>.|TRBJ2-3|TRBD2|TRBV7-6
CASSLEGTSGRTDTQYF
TGTGCCAGCAGCTTAGAAGGGACTAGCGGGAGGACAGATACGCAGTATTTT
>few|TRBJ2-3|TRBD2|TRBV7-2
CASSDRRGTSGRGTDTQYF
TGTGCCAGCAGCGACCGGCGCGGGACTAGCGGGAGGGGCACAGATACGCAGTATTTT
>.|TRBJ2-7|.|TRBV6-5
CASSSSEPYEQYF
TGTGCCAGCAGTTCATCAGAACCCTACGAGCAGTACTTC
>.|TRBJ2-1|.|TRBV7-2
CTSSLEREQFF
TGTACCAGCAGCTTAGAAAGGGAGCAGTTCTTC
>.|TRBJ1-4|.|TRBV5-1
CASSSRPGGDEKQFF
TGCGCCAGCAGCTCGAGACCAGGAGGGGATGAAAAACAGTTTTTT
>many|TRBJ2-7|TRBD2|TRBV11-2
CASRLREGAFVTYEQYF
TGTGCCAGCCGCCTGCGGGAGGGCGCGTTCGTTACCTACGAGCAGTACTTC
>few|TRBJ2-7|.|TRBV7-9
CASSDLAMDGYEQYF
TGTGCCAGCAGCGACTTAGCAATGGACGGATACGAGCAGTACTTC
>many|TRBJ1-1|.|TRBV3-1
CASSPPQNTEAFF
TGTGCCAGCAGCCCCCCGCAGAACACTGAAGCTTTCTTT
>.|TRBJ2-3|.|TRBV6-1
CASSKPSKGSDTQYF
TGTGCCAGCAGTAAGCCATCTAAGGGTTCAGATACGCAGTATTTT
>.|TRBJ2-1|TRBD1|TRBV20-1
CSARDRRGHNEQFF
TGCAGTGCGCGGGACAGGCGAGGCCACAATGAGCAGTTCTTC
>many|TRBJ1-2|.|TRBV3-1
CASSQRAGGYTF
TGTGCCAGCAGCCAAAGGGCAGGGGGCTACACCTTC